This T cell receptor (beta chain) was captured by sequencing in a study of cytomegalovirus exposure and HLA in healthy donors. Trimming took off 5 bases at V and 4 bases at J, with 9 bases between the two ends. The CDR3 is 13 residues long. Germline V gene data show CDR1 as MNHNY and CDR2 as SVGAGI (reference sequence). Primers included in the PCR were 60 Vbeta and 13 Jbeta primers. Clones were sequenced by immunoSEQ multiplex PCR, and TCRdb holds only the in-frame ones, with some missing. The sample records about 140,000 clones, around four fifths being singletons. The genes are TRBV6-6 and TRBJ1-5; D is perhaps TRBD1 (6 bases). The sequenced material came from PBMCs. The TCR originated in a man aged 25 to 40 in good health and CMV-seropositive. CDR3 DNA sequence: TGTGCCAGCAGTGACCAGGGGAATCAGCCCCAGCATTTT. This codes for CASSDQGNQPQHF.